Listed here are 17 T cell receptor beta chains from one sample, sequenced in a study of cytomegalovirus exposure and HLA in healthy donors. A multiplex PCR was run with 60 Vbeta primers and 13 Jbeta primers. This table comes from immunoSEQ multiplex PCR, and its TCRdb copy is limited to in-frame clones, with some not included. The profile shows 100,000 to 150,000 clones, 77% of them singletons. Sequencing was performed on PBMCs. All receptors come from a woman aged 35 to 49 in good health and CMV-seropositive.

In nucleotides, the CDR3 is TGCGCCAGCGCGGAGGGGGCGTTCGGAGAGCAGTTCTTC. Translation gives CASAEGAFGEQFF. The rearrangement links TRBV5-1 to TRBJ2-1; D perhaps matches TRBD1 (7 bases). V gave up 7 bases and J gave up 10 bases, with 18 bases separating them. The CDR3 contains 13 residues. Germline loops: CDR1 SGHRS, CDR2 YFSETQ.

The V gene is TRBV14, the J gene TRBJ2-5, with D perhaps TRBD2 (5 bases). The CDR3 contains 14 residues. Germline lookup yields CDR1 SGHDN and CDR2 FVKESK. The V end was cut by 1 base, the J end by 1 base, with 7 bases between. The DNA of the CDR3 is TGTGCCAGCAGCCAAGCAGCGGTCCAAGAGACCCAGTACTTC. It yields the protein CASSQAAVQETQYF.

CDR3 in DNA: TGTGCCAGCAGCGAGGGGCCGGACAGGTGGAACGAGCAGTACTTC. Its protein product is CASSEGPDRWNEQYF. This sequence joins TRBV9 and TRBJ2-7; 7 bases map to TRBD1. The CDR3 totals 15 residues. Trimming cost V 3 bases and J 5 bases; bases outside gene matches: 11. The germline gives CDR1 SGDLS, CDR2 YYNGEE.

The CDR3 region is CASIQGTGANVLTF. The CDR3 nucleotides read TGTGCCAGCATCCAGGGGACTGGGGCCAACGTCCTGACTTTC. The V and J genes are TRBV28 and TRBJ2-6, with TRBD1 as a possible D gene (6 bases). The V end was cut by 7 bases, the J end by 2 bases, with 9 bases between. The germline CDR1 and CDR2 sequences are MDHEN and SYDVKM. CDR3 length equals 14 residues.

With respect to this clone: A read error may produce the germline difference seen at one junction end. The V and J genes are TRBV4-1 and TRBJ2-7; TRBD1 aligns across 7 bases. CDR1 MGHRA and CDR2 YSYEKL come from the germline V gene. This CDR3 comprises 16 residues. This CDR3 is CASSQKEPGTEYGQYF. As DNA, the CDR3 is TGCGCCAGCAGCCAAAAGGAACCCGGGACAGAGTACGGGCAGTACTTC.

With regard to this clone: The germline gene is not matched at one end of the junction; a read error may be the cause. The chain is built from TRBV6-1 and TRBJ1-5, with D perhaps TRBD1 (5 bases). CDR1 is MNHNS, CDR2 SASEGT, per germline. The CDR3 has 15 amino acids. The CDR3 here is CASSEQGVSNQPRHF. The CDR3 bases are TGTGCCAGCAGTGAACAGGGCGTTAGCAATCAGCCCCGGCATTTT.

The chain recombines TRBV11-2 with TRBJ2-2; D perhaps matches TRBD1 (5 bases). Germline lookup yields CDR1 SGHAT and CDR2 FQNNGV. Trimming stripped 0 bases from V and 6 bases from J, with 11 bases between. This CDR3 has 15 amino acids. The CDR3 loop reads CASSLEPLGAGELFF. The CDR3 DNA is TGTGCCAGCAGCTTAGAGCCCCTAGGGGCCGGGGAGCTGTTTTTT.

The chain carries TRBV6-5 and TRBJ2-7; 7 bases line up with TRBD1. The CDR3 length is 16 residues. The V gene end was trimmed by 2 bases and the J gene end by 5 bases; junction bases not matched to a gene: 12. From germline, CDR1 is MNHEY and CDR2 SVGAGI. The CDR3 DNA follows: TGTGCCAGCAGTTACCTTCCTCCTGACAGGGTCAACGAGCAGTACTTC. Translated: CASSYLPPDRVNEQYF.

This chain uses TRBV18 with TRBJ2-3, with D maybe TRBD2 (5 bases). Germline values: CDR1 KGHSH, CDR2 LQKENI. The length of the CDR3 is 16 residues. V was cut by 3 bases and J by 0 bases, with 13 bases left in between. CDR3 in amino acids: CASSPRGSQSTDTQYF. CDR3 coding DNA: TGTGCCAGCTCACCCCGGGGAAGCCAGAGCACAGATACGCAGTATTTT.

This chain connects TRBV2 to TRBJ2-1, with D perhaps matching TRBD1 (6 bases). V was clipped by 5 bases and J by 2 bases, with 16 bases between them. The CDR3 contains 16 residues. Per germline, CDR1 SNHLY and CDR2 FYNNEI. In DNA form, the CDR3 reads TGTGCCAGCAGTCTTAAGGGGGTATCGGCCTACAATGAGCAGTTCTTC. Amino acids: CASSLKGVSAYNEQFF. Full variable domain (rest looked up from reference TRBV2 and TRBJ2-1): EPEVTQTPSHQVTQMGQEVILRCVPISNHLYFYWYRQILGQKVEFLVSFYNNEISEKSEIFDDQFSVERPDGSNFTLKIRSTKLEDSAMYFCASSLKGVSAYNEQFFGPGTRLTVL.

The chain couples TRBV7-2 to TRBJ2-1, with 8 positions matching TRBD1. With 5 bases clipped from V and 6 bases from J, the junction kept 12 bases outside the gene matches. Looked up from germline, CDR1 is SGHTA and CDR2 is FQGNSA. The CDR3 totals 16 residues. In DNA, the CDR3 is TGTGCCAGCAGCCCCCAGTCGGACAGGGCCCGCAATGAGCAGTTCTTC. Its translation is CASSPQSDRARNEQFF.

This chain connects TRBV11-1 to TRBJ1-2; possible D gene TRBD1, 6 bases. This CDR3 is 13 amino acids long. Trimming took off 1 base at V and 7 bases at J, with 10 bases between the two ends. Germline V CDR1 and CDR2: SGHAT, FQDESV (reference sequence). CDR3 coding DNA: TGTGCCAGCAGCTTAGTACAGGGCGGTGGCTACACCTTC. Its protein is CASSLVQGGGYTF.

The CDR3 spells CASSSITGSRWYEQYF. The CDR3 nucleotides read TGTGCCAGCAGCTCCATAACGGGGTCGCGGTGGTACGAGCAGTACTTC. The chain combines TRBV11-2 with TRBJ2-7, with D possibly TRBD2 on 5 matching bases. The CDR3 extends over 16 amino acids. CDR1 and CDR2 from the germline V gene are SGHAT and FQNNGV. V was trimmed by 4 bases and J by 4 bases, leaving 20 bases between them.

This chain uses TRBV2 with TRBJ2-3, with no clear D. CDR1 and CDR2 from the germline V gene are SNHLY and FYNNEI. This CDR3 is built from 14 residues. V was shortened by 4 bases and J by 1 base, with 9 bases between the two germline ends. The CDR3 DNA follows: TGTGCCAGCAGTGGGCAGTATGGCACAGATACGCAGTATTTT. Translating it yields CASSGQYGTDTQYF.

There are a few counts of this clone. The V call is TRBV2, the J call TRBJ1-5; the match to TRBD1 covers 10 bases. Losses at the gene ends were 2 bases for V and 4 bases for J; bases not matched to a gene: 2. Germline V CDR1 and CDR2: SNHLY, FYNNEI. CDR3 length equals 15 residues. The CDR3, as DNA: TGTGCCAGCAGTGAACGGGACAGGGGAAATCAGCCCCAGCATTTT. Its protein is CASSERDRGNQPQHF.

V and J are TRBV5-6 and TRBJ2-5; the D gene is possibly TRBD2 (5 bases). CDR3 length: 14 amino acids. Per germline, CDR1 SGHDT and CDR2 YYEEEE. Trimming pared 0 bases from V and 0 bases from J, leaving 6 bases between. CDR3: CASSLGGYQETQYF. CDR3 sequence (DNA): TGTGCCAGCAGCTTGGGCGGGTACCAAGAGACCCAGTACTTC.

The sample holds one count of this clone. The V and J genes are TRBV13 and TRBJ1-1, with TRBD1 as a possible D gene (5 bases). This CDR3 is built from 15 residues. Germline assignment: CDR1 PRHDT and CDR2 FYEKMQ (reference sequence). V shed 1 base and J shed 2 bases, with 11 bases lying between them. CDR3 protein: CASSLVEGRNTEAFF. The CDR3 bases are TGTGCCAGCAGCTTAGTGGAGGGACGTAACACTGAAGCTTTCTTT.